This T cell receptor beta chain stems from a study of beta chain features in type 1 diabetes. The study's findings and limits: Among type 1 diabetes patients, VDJ junctions had fewer insertions and more deletions.

Germline V lookup: CDR1 GTSNPN, CDR2 SVGIG (reference sequence). V was trimmed by 4 bases and J by 7 bases, leaving 13 bases between them. CDR3 length: 12 residues. The sample holds a few counts of this clone. Its specificity is unknown. Every donor provided one heparinised blood draw, which averaged approximately 120 mL. Expressed TCRB transcripts were sequenced, since all the RNA that had been isolated was reverse transcribed. Produced via immunoSEQ multiplex PCR; TCRdb's table is partial and in-frame only. Among approximately 120,000 clones, almost 40% were seen once, and the ten largest hold roughly 0.059%.

This chain uses TRBV30 with TRBJ1-2; D is uncertain. The sequence was collected from a young woman in good health. Sequenced: stem cell memory CD4+ T cells from blood. The DNA of the CDR3 is TGTGCCTGGACCCTGAGACCGGGTGGCTACACCTTC. Its protein is CAWTLRPGGYTF.